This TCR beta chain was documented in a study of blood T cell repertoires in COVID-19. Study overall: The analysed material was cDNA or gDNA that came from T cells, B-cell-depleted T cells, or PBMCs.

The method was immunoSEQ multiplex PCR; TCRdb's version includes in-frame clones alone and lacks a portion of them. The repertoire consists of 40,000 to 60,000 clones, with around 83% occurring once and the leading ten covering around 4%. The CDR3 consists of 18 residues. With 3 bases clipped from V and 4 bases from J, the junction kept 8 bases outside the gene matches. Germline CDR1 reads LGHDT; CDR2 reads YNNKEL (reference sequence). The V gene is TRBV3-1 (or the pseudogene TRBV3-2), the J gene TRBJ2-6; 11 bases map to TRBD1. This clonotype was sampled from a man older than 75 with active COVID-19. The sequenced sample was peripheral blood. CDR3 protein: CASSQKGTGGEGANVLTF. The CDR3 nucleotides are TGTGCCAGCAGCCAGAAAGGGACAGGGGGGGAAGGGGCCAACGTCCTGACTTTC.